This T cell receptor (beta chain) was sequenced for a study of beta chain features in type 1 diabetes. Isolated RNA was reverse transcribed in full, so expressed TCRB transcripts were sequenced. The repertoire was sequenced with immunoSEQ multiplex PCR; TCRdb's copy has only in-frame clones and lacks some. The repertoire has 900,000 or so clones, roughly 15% of them found once; the top ten carry 0.023%. The CDR3 consists of 12 residues. CDR1 and CDR2 (germline): SEHNR, FQNEAQ (reference sequence). Trimming cost V 5 bases and J 4 bases, with 8 bases left between them. This clone was recorded a few times. This specimen includes other DNA sequences encoding the same CDR3.

V is TRBV7-9 and J is TRBJ2-5, with D unresolved. Sequenced input: naive CD4+ T cells from blood. The receptor's source is a woman aged 18-30 years in good health. This chain's CDR3 is CASSPPGETQYF. The CDR3 DNA is TGTGCCAGCAGCCCTCCCGGAGAGACCCAGTACTTC.